These 21 T cell receptor beta chains were sequenced from one sample in a study of T cell responses to AZD1222 COVID-19 vaccine. Generated by immunoSEQ multiplex PCR, the TCRdb table keeps only in-frame clones and is missing some. Its table lists over 130,000 clones. Sequencing used peripheral blood. These receptors came from an adult in good health.

The genes are TRBV2 and TRBJ2-1; 8 bases align to TRBD1. The germline V gene encodes CDR1 SNHLY and CDR2 FYNNEI. The CDR3 runs 14 residues. With 7 bases clipped from V and 8 bases from J, the junction kept 10 bases outside the gene matches. CDR3 DNA: TGTGCCAGCACGACATACCAGGGGGCCGATGAGCAGTTCTTC. It encodes CASTTYQGADEQFF.

The rearrangement uses TRBV6-1 and TRBJ1-2; tentatively, D is TRBD1 (6 bases). The CDR3 has 15 residues. V lost 3 bases and J 2 bases, leaving 13 bases between the germline ends. CDR1 is MNHNS and CDR2 is SASEGT in the germline V gene. CDR3 coding DNA: TGTGCCAGCAGTGACGAACGAGGGGGAAACTATGGCTACACCTTC. Its translation is CASSDERGGNYGYTF.

The chain combines TRBV5-1 with TRBJ1-2; D may be TRBD1 (5 bases). From germline, CDR1 is SGHRS and CDR2 YFSETQ. V lost 3 bases and J 5 bases, leaving 14 bases between the germline ends. This CDR3 contains 14 residues. The chain's CDR3 is CASSWGTPDYGYTF. The CDR3 nucleotides read TGCGCCAGCAGCTGGGGGACGCCCGATTATGGCTACACCTTC.

The V call is TRBV10-3, the J call TRBJ1-4, with a possible D match to TRBD1 (6 bases). CDR3 length: 14 amino acids. In germline, CDR1 is ENHRY, CDR2 SYGVKD. V lost 10 bases, J lost 4 bases, and 16 bases lay in between. CDR3 DNA sequence: TGTGCCACCGGAGGCGACAGGATTAATGAAAAACTGTTTTTT. Translation gives CATGGDRINEKLFF.

The chain has TRBV19 and TRBJ1-1, with a tentative D call TRBD1 (5 bases). V was trimmed by 11 bases and J by 3 bases, leaving 19 bases between them. CDR3 length: 14 residues. Germline V gene lookup returns CDR1 LNHDA and CDR2 SQIVND (reference sequence). The CDR3 DNA is TGTGCCTCAGGGATGGGCTACAGCCACACTGAAGCTTTCTTT. Protein: CASGMGYSHTEAFF.

This chain uses TRBV20-1 with TRBJ1-1, with TRBD1 matching over 7 bases. The CDR3 is 11 amino acids. CDR1 and CDR2 from the germline V gene are DFQATT and SNEGSKA (reference sequence). Unmatched junction bases numbered 1, after V lost 2 bases and J lost 7 bases. The CDR3 region has the DNA TGCAGTGCTAGACGGACAGGTGAAGCTTTCTTT. The encoded protein is CSARRTGEAFF.

A remark on this clone: Likely a read error: the CDR3 ends without its conserved phenylalanine or tryptophan. The DNA is left out, because the CDR3 cannot be placed on it with certainty; the CDR3 is given as TCRdb lists it. The rearrangement joins TRBV28 to TRBJ1-3. Counting both end residues, the CDR3 totals 10 amino acids. The germline CDR1 and CDR2 sequences are MDHEN and SYDVKM. This chain's CDR3 is CASSLWNGTY.

The chain carries TRBV7-3 and TRBJ2-2, with D unresolved. The length of the CDR3 is 15 residues. Trimming took 5 bases from V and 4 from J, leaving 14 bases between them. CDR1 SGHTA and CDR2 FQGTGA come from the germline V gene. DNA of the CDR3: TGTGCCAGCAGCCTACTACCCATGGGCACCGGGGAGCTGTTTTTT. Protein product: CASSLLPMGTGELFF.

The genes are TRBV4-1 and TRBJ2-3; possibly TRBD2 for D (5 bases). With 4 bases removed from V and 3 bases from J, the gap between germline ends came to 17 bases. The CDR3 is 16 residues long. The germline gives CDR1 MGHRA, CDR2 YSYEKL. The CDR3 DNA is TGCGCCAGCAGCCTGTCCACGGGGTCCTCTACAGATACGCAGTATTTT. Amino acids: CASSLSTGSSTDTQYF.

The chain couples TRBV6-6 to TRBJ1-5, with D perhaps TRBD1 (5 bases). CDR1 is MNHNY and CDR2 is SVGAGI in the germline V gene (reference sequence). There are 15 residues in the CDR3. The germline V and J ends were trimmed by 7 bases and 0 bases, with 13 bases remaining between them. CDR3 DNA sequence: TGTGCCAGCACCGGGGGGGAGGGTAGCAATCAGCCCCAGCATTTT. This gives the protein CASTGGEGSNQPQHF.

The rearrangement links TRBV6-5 to TRBJ2-5, with TRBD1 identical over 7 bases. CDR1 MNHEY and CDR2 SVGAGI come from the germline V gene. The J segment lost 3 bases and the V segment lost 7 bases, leaving 5 bases of the junction unmatched. The CDR3 runs 13 residues. CDR3 coding DNA: TGTGCCAGCAAGATCACAGGGGAAGAGACCCAGTACTTC. Its protein is CASKITGEETQYF.

The gene calls are TRBV6-7 and TRBJ2-7; the match to TRBD1 covers 8 bases. TRBV6-7 qualifies as an ORF whose function is uncertain. Trimming at V came to 4 bases and at J to 2 bases, leaving 4 bases not matched to a gene. There are 14 residues in the CDR3. For the CDR3, the DNA is TGTGCCAGCAGTTTGACAGGGGCCACCTACGAGCAGTACTTC. Its protein is CASSLTGATYEQYF.

The J gene is TRBJ2-7, the V gene TRBV19; tentatively, D is TRBD1 (5 bases). Looked up from germline, CDR1 is LNHDA and CDR2 is SQIVND (reference sequence). The V end was cut by 5 bases, the J end by 7 bases, with 15 bases between. This CDR3 spans 13 amino acids. The DNA of the CDR3 is TGTGCCAGTAGTCCCTCGACAGTCGGGGAGCAGTACTTC. Amino acids: CASSPSTVGEQYF.

V usage is TRBV5-4 and J usage is TRBJ2-5; 8 bases are shared with TRBD1. Unmatched junction bases numbered 3, after V lost 0 bases and J lost 2 bases. This CDR3 has 15 amino acids. In germline, CDR1 is SGHNT, CDR2 YYREEE (reference sequence). The DNA of the CDR3 is TGTGCCAGCAGCTTGGAAGGGGACAGGCAAGAGACCCAGTACTTC. Translation gives CASSLEGDRQETQYF. The full variable domain, with the rest looked up from reference TRBV5-4 and TRBJ2-5, is ETGVTQSPTHLIKTRGQQVTLRCSSQSGHNTVSWYQQALGQGPQFIFQYYREEENGRGNFPPRFSGLQFPNYSSELNVNALELDDSALYLCASSLEGDRQETQYFGPGTRLLVL.

CDR3 protein: CSVATGDNSYGYTF. CDR3 coding DNA: TGCAGCGTTGCCACAGGGGACAATTCCTATGGCTACACCTTC. The rearrangement links TRBV29-1 to TRBJ1-2; 7 bases map to TRBD1. V lost 4 bases to trimming and J lost 4 bases; unmatched junction nucleotides: 9. The CDR3 loop spans 14 amino acids. Germline V gene data show CDR1 as SQVTM and CDR2 as ANQGSEA.

This chain joins TRBV27 and TRBJ1-2; no clear D gene. This CDR3 region has 14 residues. Trimming removed 5 bases from V and 2 bases from J, with 12 bases in between. The germline V gene encodes CDR1 MNHEY and CDR2 SMNVEV (reference sequence). This chain's CDR3 is CASSPFRVNYGYTF. The CDR3, as DNA: TGTGCCAGCAGTCCCTTCAGAGTCAACTATGGCTACACCTTC.

The chain has TRBV12-3 or TRBV12-4 and TRBJ1-1; 7 bases map to TRBD1. The CDR3 is 13 residues long. The J segment lost 6 bases and the V segment lost 5 bases, leaving 6 bases of the junction unmatched. As DNA, the CDR3 is TGTGCCAGCAGTACCCGACAGGGCTCTGAAGCTTTCTTT. Amino acid sequence: CASSTRQGSEAFF.

The chain is built from TRBV10-3 and TRBJ1-1; TRBD1 might be the D (5 bases). The CDR3 spans 14 residues. Germline V gene lookup returns CDR1 ENHRY and CDR2 SYGVKD. The V and J ends lost 1 base and 5 bases respectively, with 11 bases between them. Here the CDR3 reads CAISEWGKGTEAFF. CDR3 nucleotides: TGTGCCATCAGTGAGTGGGGGAAGGGGACTGAAGCTTTCTTT.

The chain couples TRBV9 to TRBJ1-1, with 7 nucleotides matching TRBD1. CDR3 size: 14 residues. Germline CDR1 is SGDLS and CDR2 is YYNGEE. After removal of 4 bases from V and 2 bases from J, the junction contained 5 bases not matched to a gene. The CDR3 region has the DNA TGTGCCAGCAGCCCGAGGGACAGAAACACTGAAGCTTTCTTT. Amino acids: CASSPRDRNTEAFF.

The rearrangement links TRBV9 to TRBJ2-3; 8 bases match TRBD2. Germline V CDR1 and CDR2: SGDLS, YYNGEE. V was clipped by 5 bases and J by 2 bases; unmatched bases: 7. The CDR3 is 15 residues long. CDR3 in DNA: TGTGCCAGCAGTGACAGCGGGGGCCACACAGATACGCAGTATTTT. Its protein is CASSDSGGHTDTQYF.

J is TRBJ1-4 and V is TRBV5-1, with D maybe TRBD1 (6 bases). Germline V lookup: CDR1 SGHRS, CDR2 YFSETQ. V gave up 1 base and J gave up 2 bases, with 12 bases separating them. The CDR3 totals 16 residues. CDR3 bases: TGCGCCAGCAGCTTGTCGGGGGGGCCCACTAATGAAAAACTGTTTTTT. This translates into CASSLSGGPTNEKLFF.